This T cell receptor (beta chain) was captured in a study of neurological immune-mediated disorders. Time point indicated: longitudinal time-point 2. MiXCR was run by TCRdb on the 5' RACE reads, yielding one entry per CDR3 protein. The sample records around 49,000 distinct CDR3 sequences, around 12% being singletons. The sequence came from a male donor with HTLV-1-associated myelopathy (HAM/TSP). Material for sequencing was PBMCs.

Here the CDR3 DNA reads TGCGCCAGCAGCTTGGGGACAGGGTTCCTGTGTGAGCAGTACTTC. It translates to CASSLGTGFLCEQYF. The V call is TRBV5-1, the J call TRBJ2-7; the match to TRBD1 covers 8 bases. This CDR3 has 15 amino acids. Trimming at V came to 0 bases and at J to 7 bases, leaving 9 bases not matched to a gene. CDR1 is SGHRS and CDR2 is YFSETQ in the germline V gene.